Included here is one T cell receptor beta chain sequence, with context. This entry belongs to a study of blood T cells in healthy people across ages. Through a sample-barcoded 5' primer and a J-beta primer mix, a second PCR was run for about 7 to 12 cycles. All cDNA molecules were each tagged by a template-switch adaptor with 12 random nucleotides. TCRdb re-called the 5' RACE reads through MiXCR, storing one row per CDR3 protein. The data contain under 1 million distinct CDR3 sequences, around 43% of them singletons. The CDR3 is made up of 16 amino acids. The V end was cut by 1 base, the J end by 2 bases, with 14 bases between. CDR1 is LNHNV, CDR2 YYDKDF, per germline (reference sequence).

Specimen: blood. The rearrangement links TRBV15 to TRBJ1-1, with D hard to call. The TCR was taken from a man aged 55 to 70 in good health. For the CDR3, the DNA is TGTGCCACCAGCAGAGCCCTTGGTAAGGGAAACACTGAAGCTTTCTTT. This codes for CATSRALGKGNTEAFF.